The 32 T cell receptor beta chains listed next were all sequenced from one sample in a study of read filtering for tumor transcriptome and immune sequencing (dated by TCRdb to about 2020). Sequencing relied on an Illumina HiSeq 4000. TCR libraries were built from approximately 0.4 ug RNA with the Immunoverse kit, using molecular barcoded adaptors covering alpha/delta and beta/gamma chains. The public reads were run again by TCRdb, first through fastp at Q25 and then through MiXCR, and only productive beta chains were kept. Rows are unified per CDR3 protein, each entry keeping the most common DNA and genes. The sample table records 94,000 or so distinct CDR3 sequences; approximately 13% of these occur just once. Under 15% of the sample comes from the top ten. The sequencing sample was made of a population of CD138-negative cells sorted from bone marrow. This sample's cell subset or site label indicates: bone marrow mononuclear cells depleted of CD138+ plasma/myeloma cells by negative magnetic selection. These receptors were taken from a donor at least 40 years old with multiple myeloma.

Written as DNA, the CDR3 is TGCAGCGTTGAAGATCTTAAAAGACTGGAAAGCTACAATGAGCAGTTCTTC. Protein sequence: CSVEDLKRLESYNEQFF. The chain couples TRBV29-1 to TRBJ2-1, with D unclear. Trimming left V 0 bases short and J 3 bases short, with 18 bases between. Germline loops: CDR1 SQVTM, CDR2 ANQGSEA. This CDR3 has 17 residues.

The table lists this clonotype with many counts. This sequence joins TRBV12-3 or TRBV12-4 and TRBJ2-3, with D perhaps TRBD1 (5 bases). The V end lost 3 bases, the J end lost 4 bases, and 14 bases lay between the germline ends. There are 15 residues in the CDR3. The chain's CDR3 is CASSFNLAGSDTQYF. The CDR3 DNA reads TGTGCCAGCAGTTTTAATCTCGCAGGGTCAGATACGCAGTATTTT.

This clonotype was counted many times. This sequence joins TRBV25-1 and TRBJ2-2, with TRBD1 matching 7 bases. Losses at the gene ends were 5 bases for V and 1 base for J; bases not matched to a gene: 10. From germline, CDR1 is MGHDK and CDR2 SYGVNS. The CDR3 sequence is 17 residues long. CDR3 sequence reads: CASSPPVGDRNTGELFF. The CDR3 DNA reads TGTGCCAGCAGTCCCCCCGTAGGGGACAGGAACACCGGGGAGCTGTTTTTT.

This clonotype was seen at least ten times. The chain is built from TRBV18 and TRBJ2-5; either TRBD1 or TRBD2 may fit D (5 bases each). V lost 2 bases, J lost 3 bases, and 7 bases lay in between. The germline V gene encodes CDR1 KGHSH and CDR2 LQKENI. This CDR3 spans 13 amino acids. CDR3 residues: CASSPEGKETQYF. In DNA, the CDR3 is TGTGCCAGCTCACCAGAGGGGAAAGAGACCCAGTACTTC. The variable domain in full, with the rest retrieved from reference TRBV18 and TRBJ2-5, is NAGVMQNPRHLVRRRGQEARLRCSPMKGHSHVYWYRQLPEEGLKFMVYLQKENIIDESGMPKERFSAEFPKEGPSILRIQQVVRGDSAAYFCASSPEGKETQYFGPGTRLLVL.

In its sample, this clonotype was seen many times. V gene TRBV24-1 combines with J gene TRBJ2-1; possible D gene TRBD1, 6 bases. Trimming cost V 3 bases and J 10 bases, with 18 bases left between them. Germline lookup yields CDR1 KGHDR and CDR2 SFDVKD. The CDR3 totals 15 residues. For the CDR3, the DNA is TGTGCCACCAGTGATCAGGACAGTCCTAAGGGAGAGCAGTTCTTC. Translation: CATSDQDSPKGEQFF.

This clonotype came up many times. The chain carries TRBV20-1 and TRBJ2-1; perhaps TRBD1 as D (6 bases). V lost 4 bases to trimming and J lost 2 bases, with 12 bases between them. The CDR3 covers 14 residues. Germline V gene sequence: CDR1 DFQATT, CDR2 SNEGSKA (reference sequence). For the CDR3, the DNA is TGCAGTGCTACTACCGGACAGCCCTACAATGAGCAGTTCTTC. It yields the protein CSATTGQPYNEQFF.

This clonotype was counted many times. V is TRBV20-1 and J is TRBJ2-1; 8 positions agree with TRBD2. CDR3 length equals 16 residues. The J segment lost 6 bases and the V segment lost 0 bases, leaving 10 bases of the junction unmatched. Germline V gene sequence: CDR1 DFQATT, CDR2 SNEGSKA (reference sequence). This CDR3 reads CSARDPQTSAGNEQFF. The CDR3 region has the DNA TGCAGTGCTAGAGACCCTCAGACTAGCGCGGGCAATGAGCAGTTCTTC.

To note about this clonotype: A single base separates this from a much larger clone, so it may be a read error. This chain links TRBV3-1 with TRBJ1-2; D is ambiguous. The CDR3 has 12 residues. CDR1 is LGHDT and CDR2 is YNNKEL in the germline V gene (reference sequence). The CDR3: CASSQPNYGCTF. For the CDR3, the DNA is TGTGCCAGCAGCCAACCCAACTATGGCTGCACCTTC.

This chain links TRBV30 with TRBJ1-2, with 8 bases fitting TRBD1. This CDR3 is built from 15 residues. The trim removed 1 base at V and 7 bases at J, leaving 11 bases unmatched. Germline V CDR1 and CDR2: GTSNPN, SVGIG (reference sequence). The CDR3 sequence is CAWSELGQGNSGYTF. CDR3 DNA: TGTGCCTGGAGTGAATTAGGACAGGGAAATTCTGGCTACACCTTC.

About this clonotype: Because the CDR3 is missing its conserved closing phenylalanine or tryptophan, this is likely a read error. The genes are TRBV5-6 and TRBJ2-1; D is ambiguous. Germline assignment: CDR1 SGHDT and CDR2 YYEEEE. V lost 3 bases to trimming and J lost 3 bases, with 1 base between them. CDR3 length: 11 residues. CDR3 sequence (DNA): TGTGCCAGCAGCTACTACAATGAGCAGTTCCTC. Protein: CASSYYNEQFL.

With respect to this clonotype: Possible read error: a much larger clone is one base away. The CDR3 does not close with the conserved phenylalanine or tryptophan, likely indicating a read error. This chain connects TRBV20-1 to TRBJ2-7; possible D gene TRBD1, 5 bases. Germline V lookup: CDR1 DFQATT, CDR2 SNEGSKA (reference sequence). CDR3 size: 15 residues. V lost 0 bases and J 2 bases, leaving 14 bases between the germline ends. CDR3 residues: CSARDGSGNPYEQYL. The CDR3 DNA sequence: TGCAGTGCTAGAGATGGGTCAGGGAATCCCTACGAGCAGTACCTC.

Comments on this clonotype: A much larger clone lies a single base off, so this may be a read error. The chain joins TRBV29-1 to TRBJ2-1, with TRBD2 matching over 11 bases. This CDR3 region has 15 residues. Germline V gene lookup returns CDR1 SQVTM and CDR2 ANQGSEA. The CDR3 nucleotides read TGCGGCGTTTCATTTCTAGCGGGGGGCTACAATGAGCAGTTCTTC. Translated: CGVSFLAGGYNEQFF.

A few counts support this clonotype. V is TRBV6-2 or TRBV6-3 and J is TRBJ2-7; D perhaps matches TRBD2 (5 bases). Trimming took 5 bases from V and 3 from J, leaving 5 bases between them. CDR1 and CDR2 (germline): MNHEY, SVGEGT. The CDR3 length is 11 residues. For the CDR3, the DNA is TGTGCCAGCAGTCGGGGCTACGAGCAGTACTTC. Its protein product is CASSRGYEQYF.

This clonotype was observed at least ten times. The V and J genes are TRBV7-9 and TRBJ1-1; D gene ambiguous. Germline CDR1 is SEHNR and CDR2 is FQNEAQ (reference sequence). Trimming stripped 5 bases from V and 1 base from J, with 14 bases between. This CDR3 spans 15 amino acids. As DNA, the CDR3 is TGTGCCAGCAGCCCCCCGCGAGATCGGAACACTGAAGCTTTCTTT. This sequence encodes CASSPPRDRNTEAFF. The whole variable domain, remainder taken from reference TRBV7-9 and TRBJ1-1, is DTGVSQNPRHKITKRGQNVTFRCDPISEHNRLYWYRQTLGQGPEFLTYFQNEAQLEKSRLLSDRFSAERPKGSFSTLEIQRTEQGDSAMYLCASSPPRDRNTEAFFGQGTRLTVV.

The CDR3 spells CASSPTATNEKLFF. The CDR3 bases are TGCGCCAGCAGCCCGACAGCAACTAATGAAAAACTGTTTTTT. The chain has TRBV5-1 and TRBJ1-4; D possibly corresponds to TRBD1 (5 bases). This CDR3 comprises 14 residues. V lost 4 bases to trimming and J lost 0 bases, with 7 bases between them. Germline CDR1 reads SGHRS; CDR2 reads YFSETQ.

On this clonotype: This may arise from a read error, as a much more abundant clone is one base away. This is likely a read error, given that the CDR3 carries no conserved phenylalanine or tryptophan at its end. The CDR3 protein is CASSQPPRGRETQYL. The CDR3 DNA follows: TGTGCCAGCAGCCAACCTCCGAGGGGGCGGGAGACCCAGTACCTC. The chain employs TRBV5-5 and TRBJ2-5; 7 bases are shared with TRBD1. Germline V lookup: CDR1 SGHKS, CDR2 YYEKEE (reference sequence). The CDR3 spans 15 residues. Trimming at V came to 4 bases and at J to 5 bases, leaving 11 bases not matched to a gene.

This clonotype has a count of ten or more. The chain recombines TRBV20-1 with TRBJ1-4; TRBD1 aligns across 8 bases. Trimming at V came to 3 bases and at J to 5 bases, leaving 5 bases not matched to a gene. The germline CDR1 and CDR2 sequences are DFQATT and SNEGSKA (reference sequence). The CDR3 totals 14 residues. CDR3 sequence (DNA): TGCAGTGCTAGTGGTGGACAGGGAAATGAAAAACTGTTTTTT. Its protein product is CSASGGQGNEKLFF.

A few counts support this clonotype. V usage is TRBV28 and J usage is TRBJ1-1; D unresolved. Germline V gene data show CDR1 as MDHEN and CDR2 as SYDVKM. V was clipped by 2 bases and J by 4 bases, with 17 bases between them. The CDR3 loop spans 16 amino acids. The CDR3 sequence: CASSLRADRLVTEAFF. The CDR3 bases are TGTGCCAGCAGTTTACGCGCGGACCGCCTGGTCACTGAAGCTTTCTTT.

This clonotype was found a few times. The genes are TRBV6-1 and TRBJ1-1; a weak D match, TRBD1 (6 bases). This CDR3 has 15 residues. Between the trimmed V and J ends, which lost 6 bases and 0 bases, there was a span of 14 bases. The germline CDR1 and CDR2 sequences are MNHNS and SASEGT. CDR3 nucleotide sequence: TGTGCCAGCAGGAGGACAGAAATGATGAACACTGAAGCTTTCTTT. Translated: CASRRTEMMNTEAFF.

The table lists this clonotype with a few counts. The chain has TRBV5-1 and TRBJ2-4; D may correspond to TRBD1 or TRBD2 (5 bases each). The V gene's germline CDR1 is SGHRS and CDR2 YFSETQ. With 0 bases removed from V and 0 bases from J, the gap between germline ends came to 13 bases. The CDR3 has 17 residues. CDR3 in amino acids: CASSLEGRVIAKNIQYF. The DNA for the CDR3 is TGCGCCAGCAGCTTGGAGGGGCGGGTTATAGCCAAAAACATTCAGTACTTC.

This clonotype was counted ten times or more. The V call is TRBV20-1, the J call TRBJ2-7; 7 positions agree with TRBD1. Germline lookup yields CDR1 DFQATT and CDR2 SNEGSKA (reference sequence). CDR3 length: 12 amino acids. The trim removed 6 bases at V and 0 bases at J, leaving 2 bases unmatched. This CDR3 is CSAGQNSYEQYF. The CDR3 coding sequence is TGCAGTGCGGGACAGAACTCCTACGAGCAGTACTTC.

This clonotype was seen ten or more times. This chain connects TRBV3-1 to TRBJ2-2; 11 nucleotides match TRBD1. The V gene's germline CDR1 is LGHDT and CDR2 YNNKEL (reference sequence). This CDR3 has 16 amino acids. The J segment lost 3 bases and the V segment lost 4 bases, leaving 4 bases of the junction unmatched. The DNA of the CDR3 is TGTGCCAGCAGCCCGCGGGACAGGGGGGACACCGGGGAGCTGTTTTTT. This sequence encodes CASSPRDRGDTGELFF.

This clonotype showed up just a few times. The chain has TRBV5-8 and TRBJ2-2, with no clear D. CDR3 length: 13 residues. Trimming took off 4 bases at V and 4 bases at J, with 8 bases between the two ends. CDR1 SGHTS and CDR2 YDEGEE come from the germline V gene. For the CDR3, the DNA is TGTGCCAGCAGCCCCGTCTCCACCGGGGAGCTGTTTTTT. Translated, it gives CASSPVSTGELFF.

This clonotype was seen only a few times. The chain carries TRBV4-2 and TRBJ2-3, with TRBD2 matching over 11 bases. The CDR3 contains 19 residues. J lost 1 base, V lost 1 base, and 10 bases had no gene match. Germline CDR1 LGHNA, CDR2 YNFKEQ. The CDR3 DNA reads as TGTGCCAGCAGCCAAGGGGTTAGCGGGAGGGCCGACGGCACAGATACGCAGTATTTT. Translation gives CASSQGVSGRADGTDTQYF.

This clonotype showed up many times. The chain links TRBV4-1 to TRBJ2-1; 12 positions agree with TRBD2. Unmatched junction bases numbered 4, after V lost 4 bases and J lost 9 bases. Germline V gene sequence: CDR1 MGHRA, CDR2 YSYEKL. The CDR3 is 14 residues long. The CDR3 region is CASSRAGLAGEQFF. DNA for the CDR3: TGCGCCAGCAGCCGAGCGGGACTAGCGGGTGAGCAGTTCTTC.

The sample holds a few counts of this clonotype. This chain joins TRBV5-4 and TRBJ1-2, with TRBD1 as a possible D gene (6 bases). Germline CDR1 SGHNT, CDR2 YYREEE (reference sequence). V was cut by 4 bases and J by 4 bases, with 14 bases left in between. The CDR3 runs to 14 residues. The CDR3 protein is CASSVDSQVYGYTF. CDR3 DNA sequence: TGTGCCAGCAGCGTGGACAGCCAAGTCTATGGCTACACCTTC.

This clonotype has a count of ten or more. This chain connects TRBV6-2 or TRBV6-3 to TRBJ2-3; D is perhaps TRBD1 (7 bases). Trimming took 4 bases from V and 4 from J, leaving 15 bases between them. This CDR3 has 15 amino acids. The V gene's germline CDR1 is MNHEY and CDR2 SVGEGT. CDR3 nucleotide sequence: TGTGCCAGCAGTTCTAGTGGAGGGGGCGCAGATACGCAGTATTTT. It is translated as CASSSSGGGADTQYF.

The chain couples TRBV29-1 to TRBJ2-3, with TRBD2 identical over 8 bases. The CDR3 is made up of 18 amino acids. CDR1 and CDR2 (germline): SQVTM, ANQGSEA. J gave up 2 bases and V 2 bases, and 15 bases lay outside the gene matches. CDR3 sequence (DNA): TGCAGCGTTGAACGCGGCGGGAGGTCGCTACCTCTCACAGATACGCAGTATTTT. Protein: CSVERGGRSLPLTDTQYF.

The chain couples TRBV20-1 to TRBJ2-7; 11 bases map to TRBD2. This CDR3 has 14 residues. V lost 4 bases to trimming and J lost 0 bases; unmatched junction nucleotides: 2. Germline V lookup: CDR1 DFQATT, CDR2 SNEGSKA (reference sequence). CDR3 sequence: CSATTSGSSYEQYF. The CDR3 bases are TGCAGTGCTACTACTAGCGGGAGCTCCTACGAGCAGTACTTC.

In its sample, this clonotype was seen many times. The chain recombines TRBV9 with TRBJ2-7, with D possibly matching TRBD2 (6 bases). The CDR3 consists of 15 residues. V shed 4 bases and J shed 3 bases, with 17 bases lying between them. The germline gives CDR1 SGDLS, CDR2 YYNGEE. The CDR3 nucleotides are TGTGCCAGCAGCCCTGGACCGGGAGCCCTCTACGAGCAGTACTTC. Amino acid sequence: CASSPGPGALYEQYF.

This clonotype occurred many times. The CDR3 protein is CASSPPVIGTGFLYEQYF. The CDR3 DNA reads TGTGCCAGCTCACCACCGGTTATAGGGACAGGGTTTCTATACGAGCAGTACTTC. This rearrangement joins TRBV18 to TRBJ2-7; 9 bases are shared with TRBD1. The germline V gene has CDR1 KGHSH and CDR2 LQKENI. The CDR3 length is 18 residues. Losses at the gene ends were 0 bases for V and 4 bases for J; bases not matched to a gene: 13.

This clonotype was detected many times. The chain carries TRBV20-1 and TRBJ2-5; TRBD1 or TRBD2 may be the D gene (5 bases each). Trimming shortened V by 5 bases and J by 4 bases, and 17 bases separated the two germline ends. Germline CDR1 reads DFQATT; CDR2 reads SNEGSKA (reference sequence). The CDR3 totals 14 residues. CDR3 sequence (DNA): TGCAGTGCTCAGGGAGCCGGGTATGGAGAGACCCAGTACTTC. It encodes CSAQGAGYGETQYF.